The 14 T cell receptor beta chains given below trace back to one sample, sequenced in a study of blood T cells in healthy people across ages. A J-beta primer mix and a sample-barcoded 5' primer were used in a second PCR of about 7 to 12 cycles. MiXCR, run by TCRdb on the 5' RACE reads, gives a single entry per CDR3 protein. The sample carries about 720,000 distinct CDR3 sequences, 22% recorded once. The sample was blood. The receptors come from a man in his 70s in good health.

This clonotype was seen a few times. The chain uses TRBV5-1 and TRBJ2-7; D is perhaps TRBD1 (6 bases). Trimming shortened V by 4 bases and J by 7 bases, and 12 bases separated the two germline ends. This CDR3 comprises 12 residues. Looked up from germline, CDR1 is SGHRS and CDR2 is YFSETQ. The CDR3 bases are TGCGCCAGCAGCCTGGGGGCGAAAGAGCAGTACTTC. Amino acid sequence: CASSLGAKEQYF.

This sequence joins TRBV14 and TRBJ2-1; D call uncertain. Germline V gives CDR1 SGHDN, CDR2 FVKESK. The V gene lost 0 bases and the J gene lost 4 bases, with 4 bases spanning the gap. The CDR3 is 13 amino acids. CDR3 DNA: TGTGCCAGCAGCCAAGAGGGGTACAATGAGCAGTTCTTC. This sequence encodes CASSQEGYNEQFF.

V and J are TRBV5-1 and TRBJ2-3; a possible D gene is TRBD2 (6 bases). This CDR3 is 15 amino acids long. The V and J ends lost 1 base and 1 base respectively, with 10 bases between them. Germline loops: CDR1 SGHRS, CDR2 YFSETQ. The CDR3 DNA sequence: TGCGCCAGCAGCTTGTTTGGCGGGGGCACAGATACGCAGTATTTT. Its translation is CASSLFGGGTDTQYF.

V usage is TRBV6-2 or TRBV6-3 and J usage is TRBJ2-7; 7 bases match TRBD1. The CDR3 extends over 14 amino acids. Germline assignment: CDR1 MNHEY and CDR2 SVGEGT. The ends lost 4 bases at V and 6 bases at J; junction bases unmatched: 9. In DNA form, the CDR3 reads TGTGCCAGCAGTTCCGCCATCGGGACAGCCGAGCAGTACGTC. It codes for CASSSAIGTAEQYV.

This clonotype was recorded many times. This chain uses TRBV7-6 with TRBJ2-3; 8 bases map to TRBD2. The length of the CDR3 is 16 residues. With V trimmed by 3 bases and J by 6 bases, 11 bases remained unmatched. CDR1 is SGHVS, CDR2 FNYEAQ, per germline. CDR3: CASSLASGRFRDTQYF. As DNA, the CDR3 is TGTGCCAGCAGCTTGGCCAGCGGGAGATTTCGGGATACGCAGTATTTT.

This clonotype occurred a few times. The gene calls are TRBV6-6 and TRBJ1-2; D is uncertain. CDR3 size: 14 residues. CDR1 MNHNY and CDR2 SVGAGI come from the germline V gene (reference sequence). Between the trimmed V and J ends, which lost 0 bases and 2 bases, there was a span of 7 bases. The CDR3 is CASSYSDRNYGYTF. CDR3 DNA: TGTGCCAGCAGTTACTCTGACCGGAACTATGGCTACACCTTC.

The rearrangement uses TRBV4-3 and TRBJ2-1; TRBD2 aligns across 9 bases. The CDR3 is made up of 16 amino acids. J gave up 4 bases and V 0 bases, and 4 bases lay outside the gene matches. Germline values: CDR1 LGHNA, CDR2 YSLEER. This CDR3 is CASSQDITSGYNEQFF. As DNA, the CDR3 is TGCGCCAGCAGCCAAGATATAACTAGCGGGTACAATGAGCAGTTCTTC.

The chain employs TRBV20-1 and TRBJ2-7, with TRBD2 as a possible D gene (6 bases). The V and J ends lost 0 bases and 3 bases respectively, with 18 bases between them. Germline V lookup: CDR1 DFQATT, CDR2 SNEGSKA (reference sequence). The CDR3 has 16 amino acids. The CDR3 nucleotides read TGCAGTGCTAGAGATTATAGCGGCTATAAGATCTACGAGCAGTACTTC. It translates to CSARDYSGYKIYEQYF.

This clonotype has at least ten counts. The CDR3 region has the DNA TGTGCCAGCCACGAAAGGACTAGCGGGAGCTCAGATACGCAGTATTTT. It codes for CASHERTSGSSDTQYF. The chain has TRBV6-4 and TRBJ2-3; 13 bases fit TRBD2. CDR3 size: 16 residues. Germline CDR1 is MRHNA and CDR2 is SNTAGT. V shed 8 bases, J shed 4 bases, and the junction held 9 bases outside the gene matches.

Turning to this clonotype: The junction departs from the called germline gene at one end, perhaps through a read error. The gene calls are TRBV6-6 and TRBJ2-6; possible D gene TRBD1, 5 bases. Germline values: CDR1 MNHNY, CDR2 SVGAGI (reference sequence). The CDR3 consists of 13 residues. The CDR3 region has the DNA TGTGCCAGCAGCCTCTCTGGGGCCAACCTCCTGACTTTC. Its protein product is CASSLSGANLLTF.

This rearrangement joins TRBV7-2 to TRBJ2-5; 11 bases are a match to TRBD2. The J call is uncertain, as TRBJ2-1 better fits the DNA end. CDR1 is SGHTA and CDR2 is FQGNSA in the germline V gene. This CDR3 has 15 residues. The CDR3 coding sequence is TGTGCCAGCAGCGAAACCCGACTAGCGGGAATTGAGCAGTTCTTC. This codes for CASSETRLAGIEQFF.

This clonotype has ten or more counts. One end of the junction varies from germline; a read error may be responsible. This chain uses TRBV12-3 or TRBV12-4 with TRBJ2-7; D is undetermined. The CDR3 is 13 amino acids. The CDR3 sequence: CASSFGRNYEQYF. CDR3 DNA: TGCGCCAGCAGCTTCGGGCGGAACTACGAGCAGTACTTC.

The chain recombines TRBV7-3 with TRBJ2-1; TRBD1 or TRBD2 may be the D gene (5 bases each). This CDR3 spans 17 amino acids. Germline CDR1 and CDR2: SGHTA and FQGTGA. Trimming took off 5 bases at V and 0 bases at J, with 17 bases between the two ends. The CDR3 DNA follows: TGTGCCAGCAGCAGATCCGGGACGATAAGCTCCTACAATGAGCAGTTCTTC. It yields the protein CASSRSGTISSYNEQFF.

The chain is built from TRBV6-5 and TRBJ2-1; D is possibly TRBD2 (6 bases). The V gene lost 6 bases and the J gene lost 12 bases, with 15 bases spanning the gap. The CDR3 has 12 amino acids. Germline V gives CDR1 MNHEY, CDR2 SVGAGI. The CDR3 nucleotides read TGTGCCAGCAGCCGAGAGGGGACTGGGCAGTTCTTC. Translated: CASSREGTGQFF.